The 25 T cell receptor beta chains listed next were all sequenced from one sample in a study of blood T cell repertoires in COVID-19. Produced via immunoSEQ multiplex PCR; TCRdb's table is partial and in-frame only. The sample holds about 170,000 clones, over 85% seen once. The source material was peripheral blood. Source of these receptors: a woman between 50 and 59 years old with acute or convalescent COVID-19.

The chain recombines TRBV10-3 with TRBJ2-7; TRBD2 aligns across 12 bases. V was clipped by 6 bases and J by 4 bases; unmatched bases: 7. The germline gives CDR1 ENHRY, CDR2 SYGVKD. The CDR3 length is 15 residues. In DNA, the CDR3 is TGTGCCATCAGGGATCCTAGCGGGGGGGCGTACGAGCAGTACTTC. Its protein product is CAIRDPSGGAYEQYF.

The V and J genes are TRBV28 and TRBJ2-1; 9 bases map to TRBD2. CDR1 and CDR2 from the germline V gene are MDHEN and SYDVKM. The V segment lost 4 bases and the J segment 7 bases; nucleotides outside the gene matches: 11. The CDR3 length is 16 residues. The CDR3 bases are TGTGCCAGCAGTTCCTTATTGGCGGGAGGGAAAAATGAGCAGTTCTTC. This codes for CASSSLLAGGKNEQFF.

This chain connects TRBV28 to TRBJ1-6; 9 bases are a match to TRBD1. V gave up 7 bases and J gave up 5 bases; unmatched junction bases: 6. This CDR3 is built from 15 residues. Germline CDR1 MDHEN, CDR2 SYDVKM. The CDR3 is CASIGQGNNNSPLHF. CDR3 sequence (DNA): TGTGCCAGCATAGGACAGGGGAATAATAATTCACCCCTCCACTTT.

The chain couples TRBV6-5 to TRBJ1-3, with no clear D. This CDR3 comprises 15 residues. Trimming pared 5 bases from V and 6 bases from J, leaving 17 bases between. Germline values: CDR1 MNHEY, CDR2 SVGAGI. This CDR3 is CASSTPRQAENTIYF. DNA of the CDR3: TGTGCCAGCAGTACCCCCCGGCAGGCAGAAAACACCATATATTTT.

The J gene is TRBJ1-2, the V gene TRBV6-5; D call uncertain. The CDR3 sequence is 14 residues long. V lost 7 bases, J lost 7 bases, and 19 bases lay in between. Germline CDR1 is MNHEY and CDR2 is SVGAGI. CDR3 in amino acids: CASIEDLYIGGYTF. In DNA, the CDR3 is TGTGCCAGCATCGAGGACTTGTATATCGGTGGCTACACCTTC.

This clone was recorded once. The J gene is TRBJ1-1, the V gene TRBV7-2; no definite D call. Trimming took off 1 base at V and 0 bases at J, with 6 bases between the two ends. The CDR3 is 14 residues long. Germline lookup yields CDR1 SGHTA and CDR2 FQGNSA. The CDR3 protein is CASSLGRLNTEAFF. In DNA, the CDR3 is TGTGCCAGCAGCTTAGGGAGACTGAACACTGAAGCTTTCTTT.

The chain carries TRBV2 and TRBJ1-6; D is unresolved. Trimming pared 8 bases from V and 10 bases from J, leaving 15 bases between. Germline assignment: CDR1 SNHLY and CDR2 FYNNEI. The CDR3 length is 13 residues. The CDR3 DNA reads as TGTGCCAGCGTTAGGCGGGAGGACTCACCCCTCCACTTT. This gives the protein CASVRREDSPLHF.

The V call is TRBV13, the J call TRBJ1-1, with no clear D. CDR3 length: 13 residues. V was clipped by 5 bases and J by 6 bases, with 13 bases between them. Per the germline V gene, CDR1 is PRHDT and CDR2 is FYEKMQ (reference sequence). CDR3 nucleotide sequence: TGTGCCAGCAGCCCGGGTGGGAGGCCTGAAGCTTTCTTT. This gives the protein CASSPGGRPEAFF. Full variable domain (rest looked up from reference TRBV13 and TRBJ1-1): AAGVIQSPRHLIKEKRETATLKCYPIPRHDTVYWYQQGPGQDPQFLISFYEKMQSDKGSIPDRFSAQQFSDYHSELNMSSLELGDSALYFCASSPGGRPEAFFGQGTRLTVV.

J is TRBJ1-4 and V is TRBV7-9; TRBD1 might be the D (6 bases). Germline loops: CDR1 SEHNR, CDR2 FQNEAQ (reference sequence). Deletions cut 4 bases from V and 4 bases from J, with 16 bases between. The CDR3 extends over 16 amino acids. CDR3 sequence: CASSSSGTGLNEKLFF. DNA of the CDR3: TGTGCCAGCAGCTCATCGGGAACAGGGCTTAATGAAAAACTGTTTTTT.

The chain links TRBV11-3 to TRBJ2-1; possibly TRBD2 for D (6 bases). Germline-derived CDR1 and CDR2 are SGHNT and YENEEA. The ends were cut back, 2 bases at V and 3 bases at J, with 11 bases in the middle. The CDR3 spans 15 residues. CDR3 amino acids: CASSLSGEYYNEQFF. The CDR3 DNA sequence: TGTGCCAGCAGCTTATCGGGAGAGTACTACAATGAGCAGTTCTTC.

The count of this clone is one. The CDR3 protein is CASSQRAEQYF. For the CDR3, the DNA is TGTGCCAGCAGTCAAAGAGCCGAGCAGTACTTC. The V call is TRBV6-5, the J call TRBJ2-7; no clear D gene. V dropped 5 bases and J dropped 6 bases, with 8 bases sitting between them. Germline values: CDR1 MNHEY, CDR2 SVGAGI. This CDR3 comprises 11 residues.

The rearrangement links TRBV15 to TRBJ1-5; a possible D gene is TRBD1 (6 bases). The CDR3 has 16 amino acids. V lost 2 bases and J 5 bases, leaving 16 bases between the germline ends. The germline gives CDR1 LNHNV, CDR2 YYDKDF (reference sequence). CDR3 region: CATSRPLGAGDQPQHF. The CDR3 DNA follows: TGTGCCACCAGCAGACCCCTGGGGGCTGGGGATCAGCCCCAGCATTTT.

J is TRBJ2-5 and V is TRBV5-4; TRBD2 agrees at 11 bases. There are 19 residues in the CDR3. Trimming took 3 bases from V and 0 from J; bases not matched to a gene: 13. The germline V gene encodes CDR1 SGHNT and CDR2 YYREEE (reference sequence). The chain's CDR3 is CASSSTGLAASFYQETQYF. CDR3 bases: TGTGCCAGCAGCTCTACGGGACTAGCGGCATCTTTTTACCAAGAGACCCAGTACTTC.

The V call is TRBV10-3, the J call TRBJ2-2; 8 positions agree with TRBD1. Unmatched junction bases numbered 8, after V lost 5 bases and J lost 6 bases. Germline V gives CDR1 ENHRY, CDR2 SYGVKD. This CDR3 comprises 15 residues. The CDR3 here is CAISPPGGLAGELFF. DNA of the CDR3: TGTGCCATCAGTCCTCCAGGGGGCTTGGCCGGGGAGCTGTTTTTT.

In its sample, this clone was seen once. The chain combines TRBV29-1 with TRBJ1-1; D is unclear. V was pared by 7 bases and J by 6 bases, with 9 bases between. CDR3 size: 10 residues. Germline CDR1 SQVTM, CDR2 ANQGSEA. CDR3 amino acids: CSAGGAEAFF. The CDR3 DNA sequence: TGCAGCGCCGGAGGCGCTGAAGCTTTCTTT.

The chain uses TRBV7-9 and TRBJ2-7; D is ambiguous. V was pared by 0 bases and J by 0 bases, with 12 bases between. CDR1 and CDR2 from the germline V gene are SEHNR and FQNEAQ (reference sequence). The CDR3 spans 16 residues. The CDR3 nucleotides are TGTGCCAGCAGCTTAGCGTACAACCCCCACTCCTACGAGCAGTACTTC. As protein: CASSLAYNPHSYEQYF.

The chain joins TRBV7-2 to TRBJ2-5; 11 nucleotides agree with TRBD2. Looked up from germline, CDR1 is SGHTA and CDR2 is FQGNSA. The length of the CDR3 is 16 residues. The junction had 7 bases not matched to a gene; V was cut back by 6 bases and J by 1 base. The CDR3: CASSRGLAELQETQYF. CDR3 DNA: TGTGCCAGCAGTCGGGGACTAGCGGAGCTCCAAGAGACCCAGTACTTC.

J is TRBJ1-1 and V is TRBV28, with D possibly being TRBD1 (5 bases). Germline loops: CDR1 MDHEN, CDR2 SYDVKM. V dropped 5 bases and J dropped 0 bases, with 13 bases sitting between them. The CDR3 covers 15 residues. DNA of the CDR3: TGTGCCAGCAGTCCCACGGACACTATGAACACTGAAGCTTTCTTT. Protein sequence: CASSPTDTMNTEAFF.

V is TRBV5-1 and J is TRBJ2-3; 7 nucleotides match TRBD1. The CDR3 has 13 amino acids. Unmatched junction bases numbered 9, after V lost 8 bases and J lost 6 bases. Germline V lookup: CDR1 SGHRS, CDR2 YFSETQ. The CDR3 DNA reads TGCGCCAGTACGACAGGGATCGTGGATACGCAGTATTTT. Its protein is CASTTGIVDTQYF.

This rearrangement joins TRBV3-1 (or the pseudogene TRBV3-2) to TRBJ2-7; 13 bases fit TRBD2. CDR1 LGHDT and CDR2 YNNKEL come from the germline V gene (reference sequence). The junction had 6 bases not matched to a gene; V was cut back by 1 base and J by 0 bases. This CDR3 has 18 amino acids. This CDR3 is CASSQVGLAGAFSYEQYF. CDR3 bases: TGTGCCAGCAGCCAAGTTGGACTAGCGGGGGCCTTCTCCTACGAGCAGTACTTC.

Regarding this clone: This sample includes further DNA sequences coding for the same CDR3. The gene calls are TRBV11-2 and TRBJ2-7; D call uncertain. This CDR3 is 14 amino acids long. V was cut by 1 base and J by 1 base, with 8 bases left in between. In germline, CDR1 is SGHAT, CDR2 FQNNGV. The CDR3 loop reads CASSLGSGSYEQYF. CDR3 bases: TGTGCCAGCAGCTTAGGATCCGGTTCCTACGAGCAGTACTTC.

Here the CDR3 DNA reads TGCAGTGCTATTGACATTAAAGGGGGCAATCAGCCCCAGCATTTT. This codes for CSAIDIKGGNQPQHF. This chain links TRBV20-1 with TRBJ1-5; maybe TRBD1 (5 bases). CDR1 is DFQATT and CDR2 is SNEGSKA in the germline V gene (reference sequence). CDR3 size: 15 residues. Deletions cut 4 bases from V and 2 bases from J, with 15 bases between.

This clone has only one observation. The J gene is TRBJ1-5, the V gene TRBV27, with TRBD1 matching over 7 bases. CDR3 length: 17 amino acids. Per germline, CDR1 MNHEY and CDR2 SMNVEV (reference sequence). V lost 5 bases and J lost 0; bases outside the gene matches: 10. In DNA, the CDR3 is TGTGCCAGCAGTGCGTCGACAGGGCGCAATAGCAATCAGCCCCAGCATTTT. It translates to CASSASTGRNSNQPQHF.

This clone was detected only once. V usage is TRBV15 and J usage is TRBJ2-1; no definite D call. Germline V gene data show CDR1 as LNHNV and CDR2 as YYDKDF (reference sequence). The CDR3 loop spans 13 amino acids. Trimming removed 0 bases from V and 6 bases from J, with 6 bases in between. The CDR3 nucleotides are TGTGCCACCAGCAGAGAAGCCACCAATGAGCAGTTCTTC. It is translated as CATSREATNEQFF. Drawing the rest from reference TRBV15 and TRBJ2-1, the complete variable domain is DAMVIQNPRYQVTQFGKPVTLSCSQTLNHNVMYWYQQKSSQAPKLLFHYYDKDFNNEADTPDNFQSRRPNTSFCFLDIRSPGLGDTAMYLCATSREATNEQFFGPGTRLTVL.

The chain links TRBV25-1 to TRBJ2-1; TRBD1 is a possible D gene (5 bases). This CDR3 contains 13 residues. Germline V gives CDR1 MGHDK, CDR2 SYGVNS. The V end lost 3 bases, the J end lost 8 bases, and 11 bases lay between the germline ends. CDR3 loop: CASSETDRDEQFF. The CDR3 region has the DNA TGTGCCAGCAGTGAGACAGACCGGGATGAGCAGTTCTTC.